The source of this TCR beta chain is a study of identifying expanded T cells in peripheral blood. The repertoire was sequenced with immunoSEQ multiplex PCR; TCRdb's copy has only in-frame clones and lacks some. Among approximately 100,000 clones listed, approximately 89% were seen once. Collection occurred without any documented infections or immune events in donors. This CDR3 spans 16 amino acids. V dropped 4 bases and J dropped 2 bases, with 18 bases sitting between them. Germline lookup yields CDR1 SGHNT and CDR2 YYREEE (reference sequence). As concerns this clone: Its cognate antigen is unknown.

Study-wide results and caveats: Over approximately two and four weeks, about 17 and 20 clones changed, versus approximately 1.2 between replicates. Across healthy donors, higher total template counts meant significantly greater approximately two-week count variance.

The sequenced sample consisted of blood. The V gene is TRBV5-4, the J gene TRBJ2-5; a possible D gene is TRBD2 (5 bases). The TCR originated in a person between 18 and 75 years old in good health. The CDR3 DNA sequence: TGTGCCAGCAGCAAAGACCCCCGCGGGCGGCAAGAGACCCAGTACTTC. Its protein product is CASSKDPRGRQETQYF.